A single sample gave rise to the 25 T cell receptor beta chains below, sequenced in a study of cytomegalovirus exposure and HLA in healthy donors. 60 Vbeta and 13 Jbeta primers were used in PCR. This table comes from immunoSEQ multiplex PCR, and its TCRdb copy is limited to in-frame clones, with some not included. The data contain about 110,000 clones, about 76% of them singletons. Sequenced: PBMCs. These receptors were obtained from a woman aged 45-59 years in good health and CMV-seropositive.

This sequence joins TRBV5-1 and TRBJ1-1, with 9 bases aligning to TRBD1. Germline CDR1 is SGHRS and CDR2 is YFSETQ. This CDR3 has 13 amino acids. Losses at the gene ends were 3 bases for V and 5 bases for J; bases not matched to a gene: 2. CDR3 amino acids: CASSWTGETEAFF. CDR3 in DNA: TGCGCCAGCAGCTGGACAGGGGAGACTGAAGCTTTCTTT.

The gene calls are TRBV5-1 and TRBJ2-3; weak D call: TRBD2 (7 bases). V was shortened by 7 bases and J by 4 bases, with 19 bases between the two germline ends. The CDR3 is 15 residues long. Germline V gene lookup returns CDR1 SGHRS and CDR2 YFSETQ. The CDR3 here is CASHAGASLSDTQYF. The CDR3 DNA reads as TGCGCCAGCCATGCGGGGGCTTCCCTTTCAGATACGCAGTATTTT.

This clone was observed a single time. This chain joins TRBV30 and TRBJ2-5; D ambiguous. Trimming took 3 bases from V and 5 from J, leaving 7 bases between them. The CDR3 contains 11 residues. CDR1 is GTSNPN, CDR2 SVGIG, per germline (reference sequence). The CDR3 spells CAWSDGETQYF. CDR3 coding DNA: TGTGCCTGGAGCGACGGGGAGACCCAGTACTTC.

The V gene is TRBV7-9, the J gene TRBJ2-5, with 7 bases fitting TRBD1. This CDR3 region has 16 residues. Germline V gives CDR1 SEHNR, CDR2 FQNEAQ (reference sequence). The J segment lost 5 bases and the V segment lost 1 base, leaving 10 bases of the junction unmatched. DNA of the CDR3: TGTGCCAGCAGCTTAGGAGACATAACAGGGGCGGAGACCCAGTACTTC. It specifies CASSLGDITGAETQYF. Looking up the rest from reference TRBV7-9 and TRBJ2-5 gives the full variable domain: DTGVSQNPRHKITKRGQNVTFRCDPISEHNRLYWYRQTLGQGPEFLTYFQNEAQLEKSRLLSDRFSAERPKGSFSTLEIQRTEQGDSAMYLCASSLGDITGAETQYFGPGTRLLVL.

V is TRBV5-1 and J is TRBJ2-3; maybe TRBD2 (6 bases). The V end was cut by 1 base, the J end by 6 bases, with 9 bases between. Germline V gene lookup returns CDR1 SGHRS and CDR2 YFSETQ. CDR3 length: 13 residues. The CDR3 is CASSLNRGDTQYF. The CDR3, as DNA: TGCGCCAGCAGCTTGAACCGGGGGGATACGCAGTATTTT.

This clone was counted a few times. V and J are TRBV7-3 and TRBJ2-2, with TRBD1 matching 7 bases. The length of the CDR3 is 14 residues. With V trimmed by 1 base and J by 5 bases, 1 base remained unmatched. CDR1 and CDR2 from the germline V gene are SGHTA and FQGTGA. In DNA, the CDR3 is TGTGCCAGCAGCTTAAGCAGGGGGACCGGGGAGCTGTTTTTT. Protein: CASSLSRGTGELFF.

The chain couples TRBV28 to TRBJ2-7, with a weak D call TRBD1 (5 bases). Germline CDR1 MDHEN, CDR2 SYDVKM. V was shortened by 5 bases and J by 9 bases, with 17 bases between the two germline ends. The CDR3 extends over 13 amino acids. The CDR3 loop reads CASSMTAPMGQYF. CDR3 coding DNA: TGTGCCAGCAGTATGACAGCGCCCATGGGGCAGTACTTC.

V and J are TRBV19 and TRBJ2-5; 8 bases map to TRBD2. Germline V gives CDR1 LNHDA, CDR2 SQIVND (reference sequence). The CDR3 is made up of 13 amino acids. The V gene end was trimmed by 6 bases and the J gene end by 3 bases; junction bases not matched to a gene: 3. CDR3 DNA sequence: TGTGCCAGTAGCCCGGGACTAGAAGAGACCCAGTACTTC. Protein sequence: CASSPGLEETQYF.

The rearrangement joins TRBV30 to TRBJ1-6; 7 nucleotides match TRBD1. The CDR3 consists of 14 residues. Looked up from germline, CDR1 is GTSNPN and CDR2 is SVGIG (reference sequence). V shed 0 bases and J 9 bases; nucleotides not matched to a gene: 5. CDR3 in amino acids: CAWSVGQALSPLHF. DNA for the CDR3: TGTGCCTGGAGTGTAGGACAGGCCCTTTCACCCCTCCACTTT.

The CDR3 DNA follows: TGTGCCAGCAGTGAATATAAGGGGGCAGACACTGAAGCTTTCTTT. Translating gives CASSEYKGADTEAFF. The V gene is TRBV25-1, the J gene TRBJ1-1; 7 bases are a match to TRBD1. The CDR3 runs 15 residues. Germline assignment: CDR1 MGHDK and CDR2 SYGVNS. The ends lost 0 bases at V and 3 bases at J; junction bases unmatched: 4.

Notes on this clone: The same CDR3 is also encoded by other DNA sequences in this sample. This chain uses TRBV5-1 with TRBJ1-1, with a possible D match to TRBD1 (5 bases). CDR1 is SGHRS and CDR2 is YFSETQ in the germline V gene. Trimming took off 0 bases at V and 1 base at J, with 10 bases between the two ends. The length of the CDR3 is 15 residues. The CDR3 coding sequence is TGCGCCAGCAGCTTGGGTCCCCAGGGGAACACTGAAGCTTTCTTT. This encodes CASSLGPQGNTEAFF. The variable domain in full, with the rest retrieved from reference TRBV5-1 and TRBJ1-1, is KAGVTQTPRYLIKTRGQQVTLSCSPISGHRSVSWYQQTPGQGLQFLFEYFSETQRNKGNFPGRFSGRQFSNSRSEMNVSTLELGDSALYLCASSLGPQGNTEAFFGQGTRLTVV.

Here the CDR3 DNA reads TGTGCCAGCAGCGCTCAGGGACAGCCCTTTGGCGAGCAGTACTTC. Encoded protein: CASSAQGQPFGEQYF. The chain has TRBV9 and TRBJ2-7; 7 positions match TRBD1. The CDR3 totals 15 residues. Germline loops: CDR1 SGDLS, CDR2 YYNGEE. Unmatched junction bases numbered 12, after V lost 3 bases and J lost 6 bases.

This clone was observed a handful of times. This chain connects TRBV2 to TRBJ2-7; 7 bases line up with TRBD2. CDR3 length equals 13 residues. The V and J ends lost 6 bases and 1 base, in that order; junction bases with no gene match: 3. CDR1 is SNHLY, CDR2 FYNNEI, per germline. CDR3: CASRGGSSYEQYF. The CDR3 DNA reads as TGTGCCAGCAGGGGAGGGTCGTCCTACGAGCAGTACTTC.

The chain uses TRBV4-2 and TRBJ2-7, with 10 positions matching TRBD2. This CDR3 region has 18 residues. From germline, CDR1 is LGHNA and CDR2 YNFKEQ. The J segment lost 2 bases and the V segment lost 1 base, leaving 11 bases of the junction unmatched. CDR3: CASSQGASGGIGPYEQYF. CDR3 sequence (DNA): TGTGCCAGCAGCCAAGGGGCTAGCGGGGGAATTGGGCCCTACGAGCAGTACTTC.

The chain combines TRBV5-1 with TRBJ2-2, with 9 bases that match TRBD1. Germline CDR1 reads SGHRS; CDR2 reads YFSETQ. The CDR3 spans 15 residues. The ends lost 4 bases at V and 4 bases at J; junction bases unmatched: 5. CDR3: CASSTGGAGTGELFF. CDR3 nucleotides: TGCGCCAGCAGCACAGGGGGCGCCGGCACCGGGGAGCTGTTTTTT.

This clone was seen just once. The V gene is TRBV5-4, the J gene TRBJ2-1; 10 positions match TRBD1. CDR3 length: 16 residues. Germline V gene sequence: CDR1 SGHNT, CDR2 YYREEE (reference sequence). The V and J ends lost 4 bases and 7 bases, in that order; junction bases with no gene match: 11. Written as DNA, the CDR3 is TGTGCCAGCAGCAAAGGACAGGGGGGGCTATGGAATGAGCAGTTCTTC. Translation: CASSKGQGGLWNEQFF.

The rearrangement uses TRBV5-1 and TRBJ1-5; D might be TRBD1 (6 bases). Germline CDR1 and CDR2: SGHRS and YFSETQ. The CDR3 totals 14 residues. Trimming pared 2 bases from V and 7 bases from J, leaving 13 bases between. The CDR3 loop is CASSLTQGDQPQHF. In nucleotides, the CDR3 is TGCGCCAGCAGCTTAACACAGGGCGACCAGCCCCAGCATTTT.

The chain carries TRBV5-8 and TRBJ2-3; TRBD2 matches at 12 bases. V shed 5 bases and J 10 bases; nucleotides not matched to a gene: 5. Germline V gives CDR1 SGHTS, CDR2 YDEGEE. The CDR3 sequence is 13 residues long. CDR3 bases: TGTGCCAGCAGTGTACTAGCGGGGGGTGCGCAGTATTTT. Protein product: CASSVLAGGAQYF.

The rearrangement joins TRBV30 to TRBJ1-4; D is unresolved. V was trimmed by 2 bases and J by 4 bases, leaving 11 bases between them. There are 14 residues in the CDR3. Germline values: CDR1 GTSNPN, CDR2 SVGIG (reference sequence). The CDR3 bases are TGTGCCTGGAGTCGAGGTAATCGTAATGAAAAACTGTTTTTT. Translation gives CAWSRGNRNEKLFF.

The chain links TRBV5-6 to TRBJ1-4; 7 positions match TRBD1. The ends lost 3 bases at V and 5 bases at J; junction bases unmatched: 4. The CDR3 length is 14 residues. Germline assignment: CDR1 SGHDT and CDR2 YYEEEE. The CDR3 DNA follows: TGTGCCAGCAGCTCCGGGACAGTAAATGAAAAACTGTTTTTT. This sequence encodes CASSSGTVNEKLFF.

The chain recombines TRBV10-3 with TRBJ2-3; 7 positions match TRBD2. The CDR3 runs to 15 residues. From germline, CDR1 is ENHRY and CDR2 SYGVKD. V lost 0 bases and J lost 6; bases outside the gene matches: 6. The CDR3 nucleotides read TGTGCCATCAGTGAGTCGATGGGAGGGTGGGATACGCAGTATTTT. Encoded protein: CAISESMGGWDTQYF.

The CDR3 here is CASSPLSAGGGYTF. CDR3 nucleotide sequence: TGTGCCAGCAGTCCCCTTTCTGCGGGCGGTGGCTACACCTTC. This chain connects TRBV6-5 to TRBJ1-2; D is undetermined. V was pared by 5 bases and J by 7 bases, with 17 bases between. The CDR3 is 14 residues long. CDR1 and CDR2 (germline): MNHEY, SVGAGI.

The J gene is TRBJ2-7, the V gene TRBV28, with D maybe TRBD1 (6 bases). CDR3 length: 12 residues. V lost 5 bases and J lost 3, with 8 bases in between. From germline, CDR1 is MDHEN and CDR2 SYDVKM. The CDR3 DNA reads TGTGCCAGCAGTGCGGACAGCTACGAGCAGTACTTC. Translated: CASSADSYEQYF.

The CDR3 is CASSPAQRGTGEFF. In nucleotides, the CDR3 is TGTGCCAGCAGCCCTGCCCAGCGGGGGACGGGGGAGTTCTTC. The rearrangement joins TRBV6-5 to TRBJ2-1; 8 bases fit TRBD2. The V gene's germline CDR1 is MNHEY and CDR2 SVGAGI. The CDR3 is 14 residues long. V was pared by 6 bases and J by 14 bases, with 15 bases of the junction left unmatched.

This chain joins TRBV30 and TRBJ1-5, with unresolved D. With 2 bases removed from V and 0 bases from J, the gap between germline ends came to 11 bases. Germline-derived CDR1 and CDR2 are GTSNPN and SVGIG (reference sequence). The length of the CDR3 is 15 residues. CDR3 sequence: CAWSPSAYSNQPQHF. Here the CDR3 DNA reads TGTGCCTGGAGTCCCAGTGCTTATAGCAATCAGCCCCAGCATTTT.